This T cell receptor beta chain came from a study of blood T cell repertoires in COVID-19. V lost 8 bases and J lost 3; bases outside the gene matches: 7. The CDR3 covers 13 residues. Assay used: immunoSEQ multiplex PCR; TCRdb lists only in-frame clones, some missing. This table holds 65,000 to 90,000 clones, 82% found once. The material sequenced was peripheral blood. The chain joins TRBV12-3 or TRBV12-4 to TRBJ2-7; 7 nucleotides match TRBD2. This receptor was identified in a woman aged 55-75 years with acute or convalescent COVID-19. The CDR3 loop reads CASGPGGDYEQYF. The CDR3 coding sequence is TGTGCCAGCGGCCCGGGGGGTGACTACGAGCAGTACTTC.